These 15 T cell receptor beta chains originate from one sample sequenced in a study of Ad26.COV2.S vaccination and SARS-CoV-2 variants. Assay used: immunoSEQ multiplex PCR; TCRdb lists only in-frame clones, some missing. The sample lists a few hundred thousand clones, roughly four fifths occurring once. The treatment was: around 19 received Ad26.COV2.S at low or high dose, single or two shots; several received placebo; per-sample allocation not given. It was on day 63 after the first vaccine or placebo injection that samples were taken. This specimen consisted of peripheral blood, obtained in a trial of Ad26.COV2.S vaccine versus placebo. The receptors were gathered from a person aged 18 to 59 who received the Ad26.COV2.S COVID-19 vaccine or a placebo.

This clone is a singleton in its sample. The chain combines TRBV18 with TRBJ2-3; TRBD1 might be the D (6 bases). The length of the CDR3 is 15 residues. The V and J ends lost 3 bases and 5 bases respectively, with 15 bases between them. CDR1 is KGHSH, CDR2 LQKENI, per germline. This chain's CDR3 is CASSPATGMEDTQYF. DNA for the CDR3: TGTGCCAGCTCACCTGCGACAGGCATGGAAGATACGCAGTATTTT.

The V call is TRBV12-3 or TRBV12-4, the J call TRBJ1-2; no firm D call. The CDR3 consists of 13 residues. The V end lost 1 base, the J end lost 2 bases, and 5 bases lay between the germline ends. Here the CDR3 reads CASSLGQNYGYTF. CDR3 DNA sequence: TGTGCCAGCAGTTTAGGTCAGAACTATGGCTACACCTTC.

The rearrangement links TRBV7-9 to TRBJ2-4, with no clear D. The germline CDR1 and CDR2 sequences are SEHNR and FQNEAQ (reference sequence). The CDR3 covers 13 residues. V was cut by 5 bases and J by 5 bases, with 10 bases left in between. CDR3 coding DNA: TGTGCCAGCAGCATCGTGGTCGAAAACATTCAGTACTTC. Translated: CASSIVVENIQYF. The complete variable domain, with remaining parts taken from reference TRBV7-9 and TRBJ2-4, reads DTGVSQNPRHKITKRGQNVTFRCDPISEHNRLYWYRQTLGQGPEFLTYFQNEAQLEKSRLLSDRFSAERPKGSFSTLEIQRTEQGDSAMYLCASSIVVENIQYFGAGTRLSVL.

The rearrangement links TRBV12-5 to TRBJ1-1, with TRBD1 identical over 9 bases. Germline assignment: CDR1 LGHNT and CDR2 FRNRAP. There are 16 residues in the CDR3. The V segment lost 0 bases and the J segment 5 bases; nucleotides outside the gene matches: 7. CDR3 residues: CASGLVPDRGKTEAFF. The CDR3 DNA reads TGTGCTAGTGGTTTGGTTCCTGACAGGGGGAAGACTGAAGCTTTCTTT.

The gene calls are TRBV5-1 and TRBJ2-1; 8 bases fit TRBD2. This CDR3 has 15 amino acids. Germline CDR1 is SGHRS and CDR2 is YFSETQ. V lost 0 bases to trimming and J lost 7 bases; unmatched junction nucleotides: 6. In DNA form, the CDR3 reads TGCGCCAGCAGCTTGGCGTTAGCGGGAAATAATGAGCAGTTCTTC. It specifies CASSLALAGNNEQFF.

The genes are TRBV2 and TRBJ1-2; D is undetermined. Trimming left V 6 bases short and J 4 bases short, with 15 bases between. CDR1 SNHLY and CDR2 FYNNEI come from the germline V gene. CDR3 length equals 14 residues. The CDR3 bases are TGTGCCAGCAGGAGGAGCGGCACCGTCTATGGCTACACCTTC. Translating it yields CASRRSGTVYGYTF.

This chain's CDR3 is CATSDPGETQYF. As DNA, the CDR3 is TGTGCCACCAGTGACCCCGGGGAGACCCAGTACTTC. The J gene is TRBJ2-5, the V gene TRBV24-1; the D is unclear. Trimming stripped 4 bases from V and 5 bases from J, with 7 bases between. The CDR3 length is 12 residues. Germline-derived CDR1 and CDR2 are KGHDR and SFDVKD.

This chain links TRBV30 with TRBJ1-3; a possible D gene is TRBD1 (6 bases). This CDR3 is 15 amino acids long. CDR1 is GTSNPN and CDR2 is SVGIG in the germline V gene (reference sequence). V lost 5 bases and J 1 base, leaving 15 bases between the germline ends. This chain's CDR3 is CAWGGQGTSGNTIYF. In DNA, the CDR3 is TGTGCCTGGGGAGGGCAGGGGACTTCTGGAAACACCATATATTTT.

This chain uses TRBV18 with TRBJ1-2, with D maybe TRBD1 (5 bases). V lost 4 bases, J lost 8 bases, and 11 bases lay in between. CDR1 KGHSH and CDR2 LQKENI come from the germline V gene. The CDR3 is 12 amino acids. Here the CDR3 reads CASSQGRKGYTF. The DNA for the CDR3 is TGTGCCAGCTCACAGGGGAGGAAGGGCTACACCTTC. Filled out from reference TRBV18 and TRBJ1-2, the complete variable domain reads NAGVMQNPRHLVRRRGQEARLRCSPMKGHSHVYWYRQLPEEGLKFMVYLQKENIIDESGMPKERFSAEFPKEGPSILRIQQVVRGDSAAYFCASSQGRKGYTFGSGTRLTVV.

The chain combines TRBV19 with TRBJ1-2, with a tentative D call TRBD1 (6 bases). This CDR3 comprises 14 residues. Per the germline V gene, CDR1 is LNHDA and CDR2 is SQIVND (reference sequence). V lost 0 bases to trimming and J lost 4 bases, with 9 bases between them. CDR3 nucleotide sequence: TGTGCCAGTAGTATAGAAGGGACAACCTATGGCTACACCTTC. Translating gives CASSIEGTTYGYTF.

V usage is TRBV6-5 and J usage is TRBJ2-1; D not resolved. With 4 bases removed from V and 0 bases from J, the gap between germline ends came to 13 bases. The CDR3 is made up of 16 amino acids. Germline V gene sequence: CDR1 MNHEY, CDR2 SVGAGI. The CDR3 DNA is TGTGCCAGCAGTTCCTGGACCTCCAGCTCCTACAATGAGCAGTTCTTC. Encoded protein: CASSSWTSSSYNEQFF.

The rearrangement uses TRBV5-1 and TRBJ2-2, with D tentatively TRBD1 or TRBD2 (5 bases each). V was pared by 1 base and J by 5 bases, with 15 bases between. The CDR3 has 16 amino acids. The germline V gene has CDR1 SGHRS and CDR2 YFSETQ. CDR3 nucleotide sequence: TGCGCCAGCAGCTTGACGGCAGGGAGTATTACCGGGGAGCTGTTTTTT. Encoded protein: CASSLTAGSITGELFF. Combining the CDR3 with reference TRBV5-1 and TRBJ2-2 gives the whole variable domain KAGVTQTPRYLIKTRGQQVTLSCSPISGHRSVSWYQQTPGQGLQFLFEYFSETQRNKGNFPGRFSGRQFSNSRSEMNVSTLELGDSALYLCASSLTAGSITGELFFGEGSRLTVL.

The chain carries TRBV27 and TRBJ2-7, with 7 bases fitting TRBD2. V was clipped by 5 bases and J by 3 bases; unmatched bases: 10. This CDR3 has 15 residues. Germline lookup yields CDR1 MNHEY and CDR2 SMNVEV (reference sequence). CDR3 nucleotides: TGTGCCAGCAGTCTCTCCGGGGCTAGCGGCTACGAGCAGTACTTC. This translates into CASSLSGASGYEQYF.

The V and J genes are TRBV27 and TRBJ2-1, with 7 bases lining up with TRBD2. J was trimmed by 4 bases and V by 9 bases; bases with no gene match: 9. This CDR3 is built from 14 residues. The germline V gene encodes CDR1 MNHEY and CDR2 SMNVEV (reference sequence). The CDR3 here is CASSLAAVYNEQFF. CDR3 in DNA: TGTGCCAGTTCCCTAGCGGCAGTTTACAATGAGCAGTTCTTC.

CDR3 nucleotides: TGTGCCAGCTCACAGGGGGCAGTGGGGACTGAAGCTTTCTTT. It translates to CASSQGAVGTEAFF. The rearrangement uses TRBV18 and TRBJ1-1; 7 nucleotides line up with TRBD1. V was pared by 4 bases and J by 5 bases, with 7 bases of the junction left unmatched. The length of the CDR3 is 14 residues. Germline V gene data show CDR1 as KGHSH and CDR2 as LQKENI.